A selection of T cell receptor beta chains follows, all from one sample in a study of vaccination and CD4 T cells after COVID-19. Each CDR3 protein is one row after TCRdb ran MiXCR on the PCR reads. This table holds fewer than 7,500 distinct CDR3 sequences, around 50% found once. These receptors lack a known antigen. The sample consisted of CD4+ T cells from blood, cultured in vitro. The receptors here all came from a human donor in good health. Both conserved end residues are part of each CDR3. Fields, in order: J gene, D gene, V gene, clone size, CDR3 DNA, CDR3 protein. D genes are given only for firm matches. Size is stated for part of the rows, as once, few or many counts, or as a class when the clone is expanded.

j_gene: TRBJ2-4; d_gene: NA; v_gene: TRBV5-4; abundance: NA; CDR3nt: TGTGCCAGCAGCTTAAATGACAAGACCAAAAACATTCAGTACTTC; CDR3aa: CASSLNDKTKNIQYF
j_gene: TRBJ1-5; d_gene: NA; v_gene: TRBV19; abundance: few; CDR3nt: TGTGCCAGTAGTATAGTAGAGCGCAATCAGCCCCAGCATTTT; CDR3aa: CASSIVERNQPQHF
j_gene: TRBJ1-2; d_gene: NA; v_gene: TRBV29-1; abundance: NA; CDR3nt: TGCAGCGTTGAAGATCAAGGGCGCGACGGCTATGGCTACACCTTC; CDR3aa: CSVEDQGRDGYGYTF
j_gene: TRBJ1-6; d_gene: NA; v_gene: TRBV30; abundance: NA; CDR3nt: TGTGCCTGGAGGCGTGGGGGCGGGTCCTATAATTCACCCCTCCACTTT; CDR3aa: CAWRRGGGSYNSPLHF
j_gene: TRBJ2-7; d_gene: NA; v_gene: TRBV5-4; abundance: NA; CDR3nt: TGTGCCAGCAGCCTCGGTGTCTACGAGCAGTACTTC; CDR3aa: CASSLGVYEQYF
j_gene: TRBJ1-6; d_gene: NA; v_gene: TRBV6-5; abundance: NA; CDR3nt: TGTGCCAGCAGTTACTCGATTTGGGGGTCCGAGAGCGATTCACCCCTCCACTTT; CDR3aa: CASSYSIWGSESDSPLHF
j_gene: TRBJ1-6; d_gene: TRBD1; v_gene: TRBV2; abundance: NA; CDR3nt: TGTGCCAGCAGTGAATACAGGGGAAATTCACCCCTCCACTTT; CDR3aa: CASSEYRGNSPLHF
j_gene: TRBJ2-3; d_gene: NA; v_gene: TRBV6-1; abundance: NA; CDR3nt: TGTGCCAGCAGTCCCCAGGGGAATCGCCGCACAGATACGCAGTATTTT; CDR3aa: CASSPQGNRRTDTQYF
j_gene: TRBJ1-5; d_gene: NA; v_gene: TRBV19; abundance: NA; CDR3nt: TGTGCCAGTAGGCAAGACACCTACAATCAGCCCCAGCATTTT; CDR3aa: CASRQDTYNQPQHF
j_gene: TRBJ2-3; d_gene: TRBD2; v_gene: TRBV7-8; abundance: large; CDR3nt: TGTGCCAGCAGCTTAAGGGTCGGGGGGGATACGCAGTATTTT; CDR3aa: CASSLRVGGDTQYF
j_gene: TRBJ2-1; d_gene: TRBD2; v_gene: TRBV20-1; abundance: few; CDR3nt: TGCAGTGCTAGACCGGGACTAGCGGGGGGGTGGGATGAGCAGTTCTTC; CDR3aa: CSARPGLAGGWDEQFF
j_gene: TRBJ2-7; d_gene: NA; v_gene: TRBV29-1; abundance: NA; CDR3nt: TGCAGCGTTGAAGATCGCGCAGGACAGTACTTC; CDR3aa: CSVEDRAGQYF
j_gene: TRBJ1-1; d_gene: TRBD1; v_gene: TRBV9; abundance: NA; CDR3nt: TGTGCCAGCAGCGTTACGGGACAGGGGGCAACTGAAGCTTTCTTT; CDR3aa: CASSVTGQGATEAFF
j_gene: TRBJ2-7; d_gene: TRBD1; v_gene: TRBV7-2; abundance: NA; CDR3nt: TGTGCCAGCAGCTTAGAGAAGACAGGGGGAGGCTACGAGCAGTACTTC; CDR3aa: CASSLEKTGGGYEQYF
j_gene: TRBJ2-5; d_gene: NA; v_gene: TRBV27; abundance: NA; CDR3nt: TGTGCCAGCAGTTTTCGGAGTTCCCAAGAGACCCAGTACTTC; CDR3aa: CASSFRSSQETQYF
j_gene: TRBJ1-1; d_gene: NA; v_gene: TRBV28; abundance: NA; CDR3nt: TGTGCCAGCAGTTTACAGGTCGACACTGAAGCTTTCTTT; CDR3aa: CASSLQVDTEAFF
j_gene: TRBJ1-1; d_gene: TRBD1; v_gene: TRBV20-1; abundance: NA; CDR3nt: TGCAGTGCTAGAGAGGCGTCAGGGGGCAACACTGAAGCTTTCTTT; CDR3aa: CSAREASGGNTEAFF
j_gene: TRBJ2-3; d_gene: NA; v_gene: TRBV20-1; abundance: few; CDR3nt: TGCAGTGCGAAGGGGTCATCACCCACAGATACGCAGTATTTT; CDR3aa: CSAKGSSPTDTQYF
j_gene: TRBJ2-2; d_gene: TRBD1; v_gene: TRBV19; abundance: once; CDR3nt: TGTGCCAGTAGTGATCAGGGGGCGAACACCGGGGAGCTGTTTTTT; CDR3aa: CASSDQGANTGELFF
j_gene: TRBJ2-3; d_gene: TRBD1; v_gene: TRBV27; abundance: NA; CDR3nt: TGTGCCAGCACCGGTCGCAGGGGGACAGATACGCAGTATTTT; CDR3aa: CASTGRRGTDTQYF
j_gene: TRBJ1-5; d_gene: NA; v_gene: TRBV12-3/TRBV12-4; abundance: NA; CDR3nt: TGTGCCAGCAGTTTATCTGGCAGGGCTCAGCCCCAGCATTTT; CDR3aa: CASSLSGRAQPQHF
j_gene: TRBJ1-5; d_gene: TRBD1; v_gene: TRBV27; abundance: NA; CDR3nt: TGTGCCAGCAGTTTAAGAGGACAGGGCCAGCCCCAGCATTTT; CDR3aa: CASSLRGQGQPQHF
j_gene: TRBJ1-2; d_gene: NA; v_gene: TRBV6-1; abundance: NA; CDR3nt: TGTGCCAGCACTCTAGATGTCGGCTATGGCTACACCTTC; CDR3aa: CASTLDVGYGYTF